These 2 T cell receptor beta chains were sequenced from one sample in a study of yellow fever vaccine responses in identical twins. A single record per CDR3 protein comes from TCRdb applying MiXCR to the RT-PCR reads. The table records about 16,000 distinct CDR3 sequences, approximately 78% of them present only once. Sequenced here: T cells from blood (PBMCs), unsorted or a sorted subset (not recorded which), sampled before or after yellow fever vaccination (not recorded which). These receptors all stem from a woman aged 18-29 years who received the yellow fever vaccine.

This chain uses TRBV29-1 with TRBJ2-5; D might be TRBD2 (5 bases). The CDR3 has 14 residues. The V end lost 5 bases, the J end lost 0 bases, and 13 bases lay between the germline ends. Per the germline V gene, CDR1 is SQVTM and CDR2 is ANQGSEA. The CDR3 sequence: CSVTPEGYQETQYF. The CDR3 nucleotides are TGCAGCGTTACGCCAGAGGGTTACCAAGAGACCCAGTACTTC.

V gene TRBV29-1 combines with J gene TRBJ2-7; D unresolved. This CDR3 is built from 12 residues. Between the trimmed V and J ends, which lost 0 bases and 6 bases, there was a span of 9 bases. CDR1 is SQVTM, CDR2 ANQGSEA, per germline. The CDR3 bases are TGCAGCGTTGAAGAGGGCGCGGCCGAGCAGTACTTC. The encoded protein is CSVEEGAAEQYF.